A selection of T cell receptor beta chains follows, all from one sample in a study of identical twins. TCRdb re-derived calls from the 5' RACE reads in MiXCR, one entry per CDR3 protein. The sample lists approximately 590,000 distinct CDR3 sequences; 7.5% to 10% were seen once. These same data were also listed under a study on yellow fever vaccine responses in identical twins.

The sequenced sample was PBMCs. The receptors were gathered from a woman between 18 and 30 years old in good health. The CDR3 runs from the conserved cysteine through the conserved F or W. Fields, in order: D gene, J gene, CDR3 length, V gene, clone size, CDR3 protein, CDR3 DNA. The D gene is left open where the match is weak. Size tells how often a clone was seen (once, few, many) or the class of an expanded clone, and some rows leave it out.

>-|TRBJ2-7|15|TRBV7-2|many
CASSLIAQQGYEQYF
TGTGCCAGCAGCTTAATTGCCCAACAGGGCTACGAGCAGTACTTC
>-|TRBJ1-6|15|TRBV5-4|few
CASSLQGRINSPLHF
TGTGCCAGCAGCCTCCAGGGACGGATTAATTCACCCCTCCACTTT
>-|TRBJ2-7|14|TRBV12-3/TRBV12-4|-
CASRWNRDPYEQYF
TGTGCCAGCAGGTGGAACAGGGATCCCTACGAGCAGTACTTC
>-|TRBJ2-7|14|TRBV3-1|-
CASSQSEGIYEQYF
TGTGCCAGCAGCCAGTCAGAGGGGATTTACGAGCAGTACTTC
>TRBD1|TRBJ2-7|14|TRBV20-1|-
CSARGQTNLYEQYF
TGCAGTGCTAGGGGACAGACGAATCTCTACGAGCAGTACTTC
>-|TRBJ1-1|14|TRBV12-3/TRBV12-4|few
CASSFFTSGPEAFF
TGTGCCAGCAGTTTCTTTACTTCGGGACCTGAAGCTTTCTTT
>-|TRBJ2-4|13|TRBV13|-
CASSSGGLNIQYF
TGCGCCAGCAGCTCAGGGGGACTTAACATTCAGTACTTC
>-|TRBJ2-7|14|TRBV12-3/TRBV12-4|-
CASSPNAVSYEQYF
TGTGCCAGCAGTCCCAATGCGGTGTCCTACGAGCAGTACTTC
>TRBD2|TRBJ2-7|17|TRBV7-2|-
CASTPGTSGDSSYEQYF
TGTGCCAGCACCCCGGGGACTAGCGGGGATAGCTCCTACGAGCAGTACTTC
>TRBD2|TRBJ2-3|16|TRBV9|-
CASSGPSGASTDTQYF
TGTGCCAGCAGCGGTCCTAGCGGGGCTAGCACAGATACGCAGTATTTT
>-|TRBJ2-1|15|TRBV9|many
CASSATTGSYNEQFF
TGTGCCAGCAGCGCGACTACAGGCTCCTACAATGAGCAGTTCTTC
>-|TRBJ1-2|13|TRBV7-9|many
CASSLGAPYGYTF
TGTGCCAGCAGCTTAGGAGCCCCCTACGGCTACACCTTC
>-|TRBJ1-2|12|TRBV10-3|many
CAISGTNYGYTF
TGTGCCATCAGTGGGACAAACTATGGCTACACCTTC
>-|TRBJ2-2|16|TRBV28|-
CASRLAARQNTGELFF
TGTGCCAGCAGGCTAGCAGCAAGACAGAACACCGGGGAGCTGTTTTTT
>-|TRBJ2-6|14|TRBV12-3/TRBV12-4|-
CASCWGSGANVLTF
TGTGCCAGCTGTTGGGGCTCTGGGGCCAACGTCCTGACTTTC
>TRBD1|TRBJ1-6|17|TRBV7-2|-
CASSLVSEGASDSPLHF
TGTGCCAGCAGCTTAGTATCGGAGGGGGCATCTGATTCACCCCTCCACTTT
>-|TRBJ2-5|12|TRBV21-1|-
CASSSAEETQYF
TGTGCCAGCAGCTCAGCGGAAGAGACCCAGTACTTC
>TRBD1|TRBJ1-4|15|TRBV12-3/TRBV12-4|few
CASSSGGAANEKLFF
TGTGCCAGCAGTTCAGGGGGCGCGGCTAATGAAAAACTGTTTTTT
>TRBD1|TRBJ1-2|16|TRBV4-2|many
CASSQDRWGQDYGYTF
TGTGCCAGCAGCCAAGATCGGTGGGGACAGGACTATGGCTACACCTTC